Presented here are 2 T cell receptor beta chains from one specimen sequenced in a study of blood T cell repertoires in COVID-19. Sequencing was performed with immunoSEQ multiplex PCR; in TCRdb, only in-frame clones are kept and a portion is missing. Among about 220,000 clones listed, about four fifths were seen once. Sequencing input: PBMCs or T cells enriched from blood (not recorded which). The receptor set was obtained from a woman aged 55-69 years who had recovered from COVID-19.

The rearrangement uses TRBV12-5 and TRBJ1-4; D is ambiguous. Germline V gene sequence: CDR1 LGHNT, CDR2 FRNRAP. This CDR3 spans 14 amino acids. Trimming took off 5 bases at V and 8 bases at J, with 15 bases between the two ends. This CDR3 is CASGLGNFGEKLFF. In DNA form, the CDR3 reads TGTGCTAGTGGTCTGGGGAATTTCGGGGAAAAACTGTTTTTT.

This chain connects TRBV7-3 to TRBJ2-2, with 7 nucleotides matching TRBD1. In germline, CDR1 is SGHTA, CDR2 FQGTGA. The CDR3 spans 16 residues. J gave up 7 bases and V 1 base, and 9 bases lay outside the gene matches. The CDR3 region is CASSLIPRQGGGELFF. The CDR3 bases are TGTGCCAGCAGCTTAATTCCAAGACAGGGTGGCGGGGAGCTGTTTTTT.